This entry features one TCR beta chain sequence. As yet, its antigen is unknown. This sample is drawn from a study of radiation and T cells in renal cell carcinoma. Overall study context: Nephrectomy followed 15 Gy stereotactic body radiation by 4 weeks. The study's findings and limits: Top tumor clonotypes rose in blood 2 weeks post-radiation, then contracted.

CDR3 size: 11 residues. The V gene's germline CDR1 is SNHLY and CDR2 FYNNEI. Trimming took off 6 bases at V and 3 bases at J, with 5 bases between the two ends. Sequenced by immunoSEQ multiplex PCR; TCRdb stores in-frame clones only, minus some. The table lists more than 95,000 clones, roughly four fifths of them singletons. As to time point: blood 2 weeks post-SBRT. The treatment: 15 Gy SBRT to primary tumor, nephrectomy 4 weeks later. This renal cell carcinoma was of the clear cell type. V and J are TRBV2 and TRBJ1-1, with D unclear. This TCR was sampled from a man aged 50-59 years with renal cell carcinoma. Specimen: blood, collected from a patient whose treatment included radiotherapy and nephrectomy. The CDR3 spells CASSPDTEAFF. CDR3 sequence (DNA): TGTGCCAGCAGCCCGGACACTGAAGCTTTCTTT.